This entry describes one TCR beta chain. No antigen is known for it. This specimen comes from a study of CD8+ T cells in alopecia areata. Study-wide results and limits: Persistence during tofacitinib was seen for many expanded lesional clones in scalp and blood. Scalp clonality, along with expanded CD8+ clones among the top 100, was significantly decreased by tofacitinib.

Treatment described: oral pan-JAK inhibitor, 5-10 mg twice daily. As the sequencing template, cDNA was produced by extracting RNA and reverse transcribing it. Sequencing was performed with immunoSEQ multiplex PCR; in TCRdb, only in-frame clones are kept and a portion is missing. There are about 200,000 clones in the sample; about 60% occur only once, and around 3.2% lies in the top ten. This CDR3 is built from 14 residues. The ends were cut back, 5 bases at V and 8 bases at J, with 21 bases in the middle. The germline V gene encodes CDR1 SQVTM and CDR2 ANQGSEA. The sample in question was CD4+ T cells sorted from blood, obtained at week 4, from a patient treated with tofacitinib. This clonotype was obtained from a human donor with alopecia areata. This chain links TRBV29-1 with TRBJ1-1; unclear D gene. The CDR3: CSVRQQRGLGEAFF. In DNA form, the CDR3 reads TGCAGCGTTCGCCAACAGCGGGGTCTTGGGGAAGCTTTCTTT.